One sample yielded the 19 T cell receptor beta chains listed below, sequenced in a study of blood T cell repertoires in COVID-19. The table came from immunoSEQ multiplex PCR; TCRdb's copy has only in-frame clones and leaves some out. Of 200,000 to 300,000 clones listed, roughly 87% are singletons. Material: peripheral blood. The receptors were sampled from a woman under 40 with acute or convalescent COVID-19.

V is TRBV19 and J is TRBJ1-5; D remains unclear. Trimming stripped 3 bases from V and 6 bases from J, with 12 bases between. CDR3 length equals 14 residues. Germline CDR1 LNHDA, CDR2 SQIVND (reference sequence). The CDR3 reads CASSIPDKFQPQHF. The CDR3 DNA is TGTGCCAGTAGTATTCCCGACAAATTTCAGCCCCAGCATTTT.

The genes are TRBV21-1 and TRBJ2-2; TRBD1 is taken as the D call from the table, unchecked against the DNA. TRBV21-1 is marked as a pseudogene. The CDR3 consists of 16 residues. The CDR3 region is CASSKGGQGGTGELFF. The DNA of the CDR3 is TGTGCCAGCAGCAAAGGGGGACAGGGTGGGACCGGGGAGCTGTTTTTT.

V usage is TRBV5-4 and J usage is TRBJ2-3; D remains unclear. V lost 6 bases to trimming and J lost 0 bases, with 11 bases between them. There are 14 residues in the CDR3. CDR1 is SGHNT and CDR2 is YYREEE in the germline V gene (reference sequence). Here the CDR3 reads CASILTPSTDTQYF. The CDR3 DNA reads TGTGCCAGCATCTTAACTCCCAGCACAGATACGCAGTATTTT. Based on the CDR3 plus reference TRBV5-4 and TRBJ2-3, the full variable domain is ETGVTQSPTHLIKTRGQQVTLRCSSQSGHNTVSWYQQALGQGPQFIFQYYREEENGRGNFPPRFSGLQFPNYSSELNVNALELDDSALYLCASILTPSTDTQYFGPGTRLTVL.

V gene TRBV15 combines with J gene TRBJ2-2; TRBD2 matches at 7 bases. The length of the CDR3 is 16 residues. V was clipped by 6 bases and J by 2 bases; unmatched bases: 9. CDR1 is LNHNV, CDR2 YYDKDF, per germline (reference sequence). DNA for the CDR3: TGTGCCACCAGAGAGACTTGGGGGGGTAACACCGGGGAGCTGTTTTTT. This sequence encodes CATRETWGGNTGELFF.

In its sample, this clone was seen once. CDR3 in DNA: TGTGCCAGTAGTAAGGACAGGGGGAATTCACCCCTCCACTTT. As protein: CASSKDRGNSPLHF. V is TRBV19 and J is TRBJ1-6, with 10 bases matching TRBD1. Per the germline V gene, CDR1 is LNHDA and CDR2 is SQIVND (reference sequence). V gave up 4 bases and J gave up 7 bases; unmatched junction bases: 1. The CDR3 has 14 residues.

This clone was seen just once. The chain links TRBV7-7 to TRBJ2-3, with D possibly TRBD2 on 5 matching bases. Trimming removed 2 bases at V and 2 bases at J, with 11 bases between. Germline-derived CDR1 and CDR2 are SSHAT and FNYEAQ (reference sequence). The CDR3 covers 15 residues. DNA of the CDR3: TGTGCCAGCAGCTTACTTCCCGGGAACACAGATACGCAGTATTTT. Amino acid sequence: CASSLLPGNTDTQYF.

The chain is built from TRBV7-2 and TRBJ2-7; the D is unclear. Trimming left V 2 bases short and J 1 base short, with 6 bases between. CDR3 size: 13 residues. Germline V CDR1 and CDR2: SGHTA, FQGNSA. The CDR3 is CASSLSSSYEQYF. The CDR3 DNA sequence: TGTGCCAGCAGCTTAAGCTCGTCCTACGAGCAGTACTTC.

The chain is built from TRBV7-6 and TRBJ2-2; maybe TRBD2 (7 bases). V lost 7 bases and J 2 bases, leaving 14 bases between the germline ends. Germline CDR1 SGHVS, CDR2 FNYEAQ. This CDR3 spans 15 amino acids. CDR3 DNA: TGTGCCAGCACCCGGGGGGCGAAAAACACCGGGGAGCTGTTTTTT. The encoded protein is CASTRGAKNTGELFF.

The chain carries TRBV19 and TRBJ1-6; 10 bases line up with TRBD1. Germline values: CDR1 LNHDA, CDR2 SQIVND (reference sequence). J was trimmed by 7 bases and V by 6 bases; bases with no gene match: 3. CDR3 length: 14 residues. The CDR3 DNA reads TGTGCCAGTAGGGCGGGACAGGGGAATTCACCCCTCCACTTT. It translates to CASRAGQGNSPLHF.

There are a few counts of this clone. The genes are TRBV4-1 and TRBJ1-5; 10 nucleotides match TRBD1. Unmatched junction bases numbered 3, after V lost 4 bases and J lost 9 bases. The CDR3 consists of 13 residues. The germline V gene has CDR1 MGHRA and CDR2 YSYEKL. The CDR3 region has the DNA TGCGCCAGCAGCCCGGGACAGGGGAGGCCCCAGCATTTT. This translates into CASSPGQGRPQHF.

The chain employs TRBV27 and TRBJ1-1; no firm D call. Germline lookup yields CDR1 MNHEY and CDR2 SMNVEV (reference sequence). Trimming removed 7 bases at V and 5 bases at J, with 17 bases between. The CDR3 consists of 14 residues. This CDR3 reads CASKPEGGWTEAFF. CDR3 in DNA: TGTGCCAGCAAACCCGAAGGCGGGTGGACTGAAGCTTTCTTT.

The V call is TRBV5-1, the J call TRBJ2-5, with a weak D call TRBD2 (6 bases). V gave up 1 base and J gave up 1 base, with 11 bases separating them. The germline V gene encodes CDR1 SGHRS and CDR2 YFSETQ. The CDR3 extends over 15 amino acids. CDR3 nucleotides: TGCGCCAGCAGCTTGTCGGTGACTAGCCAAGAGACCCAGTACTTC. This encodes CASSLSVTSQETQYF.

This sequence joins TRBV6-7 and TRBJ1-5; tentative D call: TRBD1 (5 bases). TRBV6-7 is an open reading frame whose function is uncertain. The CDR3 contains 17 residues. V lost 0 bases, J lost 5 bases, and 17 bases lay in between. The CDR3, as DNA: TGTGCCAGCAGTTACTCGTATGGACATAGAACGTATCAGCCCCAGCATTTT. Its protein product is CASSYSYGHRTYQPQHF.

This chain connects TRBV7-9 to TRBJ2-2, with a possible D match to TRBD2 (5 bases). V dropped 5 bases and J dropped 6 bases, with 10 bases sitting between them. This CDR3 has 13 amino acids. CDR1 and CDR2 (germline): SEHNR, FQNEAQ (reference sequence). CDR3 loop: CASSPSGAGELFF. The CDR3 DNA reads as TGTGCCAGCAGCCCAAGCGGAGCCGGGGAGCTGTTTTTT. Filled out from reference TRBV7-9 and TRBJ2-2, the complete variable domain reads DTGVSQNPRHKITKRGQNVTFRCDPISEHNRLYWYRQTLGQGPEFLTYFQNEAQLEKSRLLSDRFSAERPKGSFSTLEIQRTEQGDSAMYLCASSPSGAGELFFGEGSRLTVL.

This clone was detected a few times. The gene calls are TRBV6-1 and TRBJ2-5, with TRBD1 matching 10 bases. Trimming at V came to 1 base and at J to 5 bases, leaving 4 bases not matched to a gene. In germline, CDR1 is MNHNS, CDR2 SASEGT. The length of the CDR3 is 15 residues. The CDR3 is CASSEGTGGRETQYF. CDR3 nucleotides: TGTGCCAGCAGTGAAGGGACAGGGGGAAGGGAGACCCAGTACTTC.

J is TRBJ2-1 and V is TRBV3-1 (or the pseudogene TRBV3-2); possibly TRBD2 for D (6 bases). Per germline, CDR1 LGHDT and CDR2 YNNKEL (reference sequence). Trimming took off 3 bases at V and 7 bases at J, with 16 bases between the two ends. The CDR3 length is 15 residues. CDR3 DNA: TGTGCCAGCAGCCACCAAGGAGGAGGGGCAAATGAGCAGTTCTTC. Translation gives CASSHQGGGANEQFF.

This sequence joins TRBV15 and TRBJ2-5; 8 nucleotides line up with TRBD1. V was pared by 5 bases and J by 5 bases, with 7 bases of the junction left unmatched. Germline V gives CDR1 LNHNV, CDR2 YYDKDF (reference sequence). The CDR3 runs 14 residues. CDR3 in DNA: TGTGCCACCAGCGAAGGACAGGGTGTGGAGACCCAGTACTTC. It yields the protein CATSEGQGVETQYF.

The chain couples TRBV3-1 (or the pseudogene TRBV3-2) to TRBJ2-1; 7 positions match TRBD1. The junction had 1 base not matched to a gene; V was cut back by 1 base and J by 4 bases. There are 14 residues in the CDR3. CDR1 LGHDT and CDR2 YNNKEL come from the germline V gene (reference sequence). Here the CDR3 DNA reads TGTGCCAGCAGCCAAGGGGACAGATACAATGAGCAGTTCTTC. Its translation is CASSQGDRYNEQFF.

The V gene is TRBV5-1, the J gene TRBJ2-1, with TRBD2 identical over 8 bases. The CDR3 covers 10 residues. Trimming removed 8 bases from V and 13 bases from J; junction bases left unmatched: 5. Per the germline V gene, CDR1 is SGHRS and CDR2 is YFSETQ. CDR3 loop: CASTGTRQFF. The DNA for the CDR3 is TGCGCCAGTACCGGGACTAGACAGTTCTTC.